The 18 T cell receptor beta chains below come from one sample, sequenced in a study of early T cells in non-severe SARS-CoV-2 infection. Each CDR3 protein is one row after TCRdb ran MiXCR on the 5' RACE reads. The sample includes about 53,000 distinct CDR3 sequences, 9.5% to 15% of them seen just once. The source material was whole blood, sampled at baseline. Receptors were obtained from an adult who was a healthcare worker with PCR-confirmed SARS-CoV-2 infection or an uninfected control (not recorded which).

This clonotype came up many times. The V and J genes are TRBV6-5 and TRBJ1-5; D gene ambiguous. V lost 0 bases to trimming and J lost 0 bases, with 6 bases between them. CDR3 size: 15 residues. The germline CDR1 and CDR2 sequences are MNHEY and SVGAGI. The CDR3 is CASSYSRYSNQPQHF. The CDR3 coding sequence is TGTGCCAGCAGTTACTCACGTTATAGCAATCAGCCCCAGCATTTT.

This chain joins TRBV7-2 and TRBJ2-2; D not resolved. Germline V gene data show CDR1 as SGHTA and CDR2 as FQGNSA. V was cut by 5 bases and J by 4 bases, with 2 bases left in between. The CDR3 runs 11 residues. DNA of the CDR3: TGTGCCAGCAGCACCACCGGGGAGCTGTTTTTT. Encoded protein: CASSTTGELFF.

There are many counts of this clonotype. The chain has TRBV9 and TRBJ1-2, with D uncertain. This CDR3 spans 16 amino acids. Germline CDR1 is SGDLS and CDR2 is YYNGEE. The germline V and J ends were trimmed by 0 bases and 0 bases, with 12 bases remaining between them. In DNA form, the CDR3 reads TGTGCCAGCAGCGTAGGTCCCAGCTCCTCTAACTATGGCTACACCTTC. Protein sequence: CASSVGPSSSNYGYTF.

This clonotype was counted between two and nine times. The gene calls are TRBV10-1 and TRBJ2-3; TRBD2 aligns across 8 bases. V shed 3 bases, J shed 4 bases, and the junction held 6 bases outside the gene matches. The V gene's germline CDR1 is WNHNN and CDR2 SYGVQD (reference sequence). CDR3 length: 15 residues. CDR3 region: CASSDPGGRSDTQYF. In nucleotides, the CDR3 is TGCGCCAGCAGTGATCCGGGAGGGAGGTCAGATACGCAGTATTTT.

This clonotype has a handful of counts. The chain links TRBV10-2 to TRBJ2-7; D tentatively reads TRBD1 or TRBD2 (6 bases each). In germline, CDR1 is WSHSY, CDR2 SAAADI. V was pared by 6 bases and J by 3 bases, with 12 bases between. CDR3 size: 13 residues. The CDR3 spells CASSGGEYYEQYF. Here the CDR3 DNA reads TGCGCCAGCAGCGGGGGCGAGTACTACGAGCAGTACTTC.

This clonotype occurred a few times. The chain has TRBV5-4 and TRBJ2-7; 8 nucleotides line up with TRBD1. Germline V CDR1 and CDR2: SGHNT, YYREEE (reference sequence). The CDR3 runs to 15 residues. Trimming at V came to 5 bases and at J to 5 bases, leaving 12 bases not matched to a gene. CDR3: CASRSDRGFFHEQYF. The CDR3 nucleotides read TGTGCCAGCAGGTCCGACAGGGGTTTTTTCCACGAGCAGTACTTC.

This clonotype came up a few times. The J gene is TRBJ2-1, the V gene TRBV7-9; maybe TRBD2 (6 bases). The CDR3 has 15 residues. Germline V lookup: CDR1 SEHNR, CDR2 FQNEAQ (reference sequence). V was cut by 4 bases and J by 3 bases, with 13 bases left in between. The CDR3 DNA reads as TGTGCCAGCAGCTCCCCGGGACTGAACTACAATGAGCAGTTCTTC. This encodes CASSSPGLNYNEQFF. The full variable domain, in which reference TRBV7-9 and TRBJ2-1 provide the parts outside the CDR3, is DTGVSQNPRHKITKRGQNVTFRCDPISEHNRLYWYRQTLGQGPEFLTYFQNEAQLEKSRLLSDRFSAERPKGSFSTLEIQRTEQGDSAMYLCASSSPGLNYNEQFFGPGTRLTVL.

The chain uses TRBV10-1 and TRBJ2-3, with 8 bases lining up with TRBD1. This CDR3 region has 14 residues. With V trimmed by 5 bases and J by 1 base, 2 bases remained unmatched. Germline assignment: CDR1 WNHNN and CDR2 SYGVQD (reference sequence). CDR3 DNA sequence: TGCGCCAGCAGTTCGGGACAGGGCACAGATACGCAGTATTTT. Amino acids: CASSSGQGTDTQYF.

CDR3 DNA sequence: TGCGCCAGCAGACTACAGGGGGCCGCCAAAAACATTCAGTACTTC. Translation: CASRLQGAAKNIQYF. The chain has TRBV5-1 and TRBJ2-4; 9 nucleotides agree with TRBD1. V lost 5 bases to trimming and J lost 1 base; unmatched junction nucleotides: 4. The CDR3 runs to 15 residues. The germline V gene has CDR1 SGHRS and CDR2 YFSETQ.

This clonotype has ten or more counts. This chain's CDR3 is CASSLVATHYGYTF. CDR3 nucleotide sequence: TGTGCCAGCAGTTTAGTGGCCACCCACTATGGCTACACCTTC. This chain links TRBV12-3 or TRBV12-4 with TRBJ1-2; D is unresolved. The CDR3 loop spans 14 amino acids. V dropped 1 base and J dropped 3 bases, with 9 bases sitting between them.

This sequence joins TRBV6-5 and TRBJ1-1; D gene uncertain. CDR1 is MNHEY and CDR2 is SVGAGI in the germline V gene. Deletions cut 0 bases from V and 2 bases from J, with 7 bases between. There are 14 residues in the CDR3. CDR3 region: CASSYSYSNTEAFF. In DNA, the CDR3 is TGTGCCAGCAGTTACTCGTACAGTAACACTGAAGCTTTCTTT.

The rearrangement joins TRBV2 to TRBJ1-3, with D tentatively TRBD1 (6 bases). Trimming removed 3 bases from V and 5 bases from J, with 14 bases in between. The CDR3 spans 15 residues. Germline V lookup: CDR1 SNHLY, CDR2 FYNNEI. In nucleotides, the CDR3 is TGTGCCAGCAGTGAGGAAGCAGGGGTTAGAAACACCATATATTTT. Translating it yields CASSEEAGVRNTIYF.

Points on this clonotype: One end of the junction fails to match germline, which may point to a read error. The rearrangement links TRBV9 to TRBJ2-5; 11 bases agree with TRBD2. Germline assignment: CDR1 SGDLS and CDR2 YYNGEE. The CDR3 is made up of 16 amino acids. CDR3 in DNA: TGTGCCAGCAGCCCCCGGGGTAGCGGGAGGGTGGAGACCCGGTACTTC. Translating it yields CASSPRGSGRVETRYF.

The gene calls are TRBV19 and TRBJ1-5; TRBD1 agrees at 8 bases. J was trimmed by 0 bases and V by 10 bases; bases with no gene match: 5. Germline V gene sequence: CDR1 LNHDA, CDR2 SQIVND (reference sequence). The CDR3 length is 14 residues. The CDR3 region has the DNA TGTGCCACCCAAGGACAGGGTAGCAATCAGCCCCAGCATTTT. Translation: CATQGQGSNQPQHF.

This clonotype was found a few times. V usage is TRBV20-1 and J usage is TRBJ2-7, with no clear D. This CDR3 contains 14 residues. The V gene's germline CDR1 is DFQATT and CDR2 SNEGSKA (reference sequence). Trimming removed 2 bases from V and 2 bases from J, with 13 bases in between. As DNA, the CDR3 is TGCAGTGCTAGAAAAGACACTTCGACCTACGAGCAGTACTTC. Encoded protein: CSARKDTSTYEQYF.

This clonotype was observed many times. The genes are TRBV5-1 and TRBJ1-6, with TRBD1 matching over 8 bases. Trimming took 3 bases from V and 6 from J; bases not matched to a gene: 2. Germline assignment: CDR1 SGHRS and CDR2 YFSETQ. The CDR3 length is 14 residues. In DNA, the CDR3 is TGCGCCAGCAGCTGGACAGGGCCTAATTCACCCCTCCACTTT. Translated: CASSWTGPNSPLHF.

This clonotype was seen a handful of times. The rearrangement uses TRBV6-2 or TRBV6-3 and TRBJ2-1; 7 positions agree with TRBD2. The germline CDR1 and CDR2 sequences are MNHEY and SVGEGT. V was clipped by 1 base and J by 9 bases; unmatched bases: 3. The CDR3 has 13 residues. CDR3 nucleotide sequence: TGTGCCAGCAGTTACTGGGAGGGGCGTGAGCAGTTCTTC. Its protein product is CASSYWEGREQFF.

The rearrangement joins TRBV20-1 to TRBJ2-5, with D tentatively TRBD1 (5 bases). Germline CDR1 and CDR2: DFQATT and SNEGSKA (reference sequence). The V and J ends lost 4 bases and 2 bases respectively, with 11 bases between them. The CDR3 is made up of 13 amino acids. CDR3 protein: CSAKLTGQETQYF. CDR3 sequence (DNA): TGCAGTGCTAAGTTAACAGGACAAGAGACCCAGTACTTC.